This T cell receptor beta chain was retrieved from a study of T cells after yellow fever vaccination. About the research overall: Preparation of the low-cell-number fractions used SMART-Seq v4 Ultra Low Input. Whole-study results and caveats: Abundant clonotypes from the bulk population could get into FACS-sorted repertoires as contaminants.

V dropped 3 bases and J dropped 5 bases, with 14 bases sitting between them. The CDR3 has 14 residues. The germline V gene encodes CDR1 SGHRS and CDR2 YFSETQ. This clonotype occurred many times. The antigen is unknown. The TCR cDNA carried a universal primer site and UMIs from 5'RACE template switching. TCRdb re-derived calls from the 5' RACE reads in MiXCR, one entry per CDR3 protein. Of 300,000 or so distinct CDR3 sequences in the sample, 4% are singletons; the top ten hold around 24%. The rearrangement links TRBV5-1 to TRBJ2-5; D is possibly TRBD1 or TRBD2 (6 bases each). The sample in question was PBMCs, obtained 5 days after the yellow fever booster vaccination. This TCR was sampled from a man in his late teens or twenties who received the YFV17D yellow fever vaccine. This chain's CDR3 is CASSSLGAGETQYF. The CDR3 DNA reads TGCGCCAGCAGCTCCTTGGGGGCGGGGGAGACCCAGTACTTC.